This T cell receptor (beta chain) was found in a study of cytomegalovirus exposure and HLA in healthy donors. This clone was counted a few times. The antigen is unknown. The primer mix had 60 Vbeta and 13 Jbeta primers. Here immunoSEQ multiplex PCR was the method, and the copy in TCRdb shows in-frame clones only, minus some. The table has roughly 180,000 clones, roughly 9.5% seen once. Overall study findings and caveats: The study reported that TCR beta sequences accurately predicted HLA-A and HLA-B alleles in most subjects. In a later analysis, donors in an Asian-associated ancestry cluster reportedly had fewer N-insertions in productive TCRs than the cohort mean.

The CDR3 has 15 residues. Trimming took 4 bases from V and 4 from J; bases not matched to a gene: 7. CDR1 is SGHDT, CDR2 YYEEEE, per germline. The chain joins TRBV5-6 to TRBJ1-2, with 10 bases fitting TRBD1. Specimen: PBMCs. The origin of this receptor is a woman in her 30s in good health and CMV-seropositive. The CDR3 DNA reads TGTGCCAGCAGCCCGGGACAGGGGATTTTCTATGGCTACACCTTC. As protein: CASSPGQGIFYGYTF.